Given below is one T cell receptor (beta chain) in context. Antigen specificity is unknown. Germline V gives CDR1 MGHRA, CDR2 YSYEKL. CDR3 length: 15 amino acids. This sample was included in a study of CXCR3-negative and CXCR3-positive naive CD8 T cells. Overall study results and limits: Greater hydrophobicity was found in TRB CDR3s of CXCR3-positive naive cells than of CXCR3-negative naive cells.

cDNA libraries for TRB were generated by 5' RACE incorporating UMI labels. TCRdb reprocessed the 5' RACE reads and keeps a single row for each CDR3 protein, giving no DNA. The sample features some 150,000 distinct CDR3 sequences, with under 0.35% in its top ten. The V and J genes are TRBV4-1 and TRBJ2-7; TCRdb gives TRBD1 as the D gene, but with no DNA this cannot be confirmed. The sample comprised naive CXCR3+ CD8+ T cells from blood. This sample's subset: CD45RO-CCR7+CD27+CD95- naive CD8+ T cells expressing CXCR3 (TNR3+). The clonotype was recovered from a human donor in good health. Some clones in this sample may be carry-over from other donors' samples. The CDR3 protein is CASSQSGLGVDEQYF.